The subject of this entry is one T cell receptor (beta chain). How the authors handled the data: Reference gene primer amplification gave estimated nucleated cell counts. The assay was immunoSEQ multiplex PCR, and TCRdb's table has in-frame clones only and misses some. The V and J calls and the clone size are those of that table, but D and trimming were determined from the DNA. This sample yields about 50,000 clones, of which 75% to 90% are seen a single time; more than 2% belongs to the top ten. This record belongs to a study of blood T cell repertoires in COVID-19. Background on the study: Italy, Spain and the United States were the sources of the convalescent and acute COVID-19 samples. PBMCs, B-cell-depleted T cells, or T cells provided the cDNA or gDNA that made up the material.

With V trimmed by 4 bases and J by 8 bases, 9 bases remained unmatched. Germline V gene data show CDR1 as SGHRS and CDR2 as YFSETQ. The CDR3 covers 15 residues. Followed longitudinally, the Seattle patients had been enrolled during active infection. The genes are TRBV5-1 and TRBJ1-4, with 9 bases identical to TRBD1. Sequences were obtained from peripheral blood. This sequence originates from a woman older than 75 with COVID-19, enrolled during active disease. The CDR3 region has the DNA TGCGCCAGCAGCGGAACAGGGGGCGTGGGAGAAAAACTGTTTTTT. Translating gives CASSGTGGVGEKLFF.